This TCR beta chain is from a study of CD8 T cells in Susac syndrome. The study's findings and limits: As acknowledged by the study, its TCR sequencing and HLA analysis included a relatively small number of individuals.

Sequencing targeted TCR beta in blood CD8+ and CD4+ T cells. Negative magnetic isolation gave CD8+ and CD4+ cells; FACS enriched CD8+ TEMRA. Random hexamers were used to reverse transcribe roughly 0.5 to 1 ug of RNA. Amplification of the TCR beta CDR3 was carried out by immunoSEQ multiplex PCR, which spanned a total of 54 Vbeta and 13 Jbeta segments. TCRdb analysed the immunoSEQ multiplex PCR reads with MiXCR anew, one entry per CDR3 protein. In the table there are roughly 160,000 distinct CDR3 sequences, more than 90% of which are singletons. The germline V gene encodes CDR1 GTSNPN and CDR2 SVGIG (reference sequence). V was clipped by 0 bases and J by 13 bases, with 18 bases between them. CDR3 length equals 13 residues. Worth noting for this clonotype: The antigen remains unidentified.

This TCR was recovered from a human donor in good health. The source material was CD4+ T cells from PBMCs. The rearrangement links TRBV30 to TRBJ1-2; TRBD1 might be the D (6 bases). CDR3 loop: CAWSVSGTSRSTF. The DNA of the CDR3 is TGTGCCTGGAGTGTATCTGGGACATCTCGGTCCACCTTC.